The rows below give T cell receptor beta chains drawn from one sample of a study of T cells in Graves' hyperthyroidism and ophthalmopathy. Each CDR3 protein is one row after TCRdb ran MiXCR on the multiplex PCR reads. The table shows a few hundred thousand distinct CDR3 sequences, with roughly 18% occurring only once. Material: blood. The receptors derive from a man between 45 and 60 years old with Graves' ophthalmopathy. The conserved cysteine and the conserved F or W are not part of the CDR3 here. The order of the fields is V gene, J gene, CDR3 protein.

TRBV4-1	TRBJ2-5	ASSQDLTLAARKY
TRBV6-1	TRBJ2-5	ASGPGGGTQY
TRBV14	TRBJ2-5	ASSPNYRATGQETQY
TRBV28	TRBJ1-5	ASSPVRVFGSNQPQH
TRBV6-2/TRBV6-3	TRBJ2-3	ASGGLAGSTTDTQC
TRBV24-1	TRBJ1-4	ATSEATGRDEKLF
TRBV3-1	TRBJ1-6	ASSQGRWSPLH
TRBV2	TRBJ2-7	ASSEDRQGQFYEQY
TRBV7-9	TRBJ1-2	ASSFSRDDGYT
TRBV2	TRBJ1-3	ASSLDGVIGNTIY
TRBV30	TRBJ1-5	AWSVQGQPQH
TRBV20-1	TRBJ2-7	SAQKGSGRSYEQY
TRBV27	TRBJ2-6	ASSFAGANVLT
TRBV19	TRBJ2-3	ASSPRLAGASTDTQY
TRBV29-1	TRBJ2-7	SVPGQDKDEQY
TRBV28	TRBJ2-3	ASSGVAGGGTDTQY
TRBV12-3/TRBV12-4	TRBJ1-4	ASSLRAEKLF
TRBV15	TRBJ1-6	ATSRNQQGRRSSPLH
TRBV12-3/TRBV12-4	TRBJ2-1	ASSSLGGRSYNEQF
TRBV30	TRBJ2-4	AWGETSNQY
TRBV27	TRBJ2-7	ASSLSPGQGVDEQY
TRBV28	TRBJ2-1	ATDEAGSRYEQF
TRBV9	TRBJ2-6	ASSPPEIAGANVLT
TRBV28	TRBJ2-3	ASSTSGRSADTQY
TRBV11-2	TRBJ2-3	ASSLDVGAGWADTQY
TRBV28	TRBJ1-6	ASSSWTGDGSPLH
TRBV4-1	TRBJ2-6	ASSRSGSQTGANVLT
TRBV6-1	TRBJ2-2	ATFRGGGPNTGELF
TRBV18	TRBJ1-4	ASSRGPGQGATNEKLF
TRBV20-1	TRBJ1-5	SARGVDQPQH
TRBV5-4	TRBJ2-1	ASSFWTSGRGEQF
TRBV4-1	TRBJ2-3	ASSQDPPPDTQY
TRBV6-4	TRBJ1-5	ASRDREGNQPQH
TRBV19	TRBJ1-5	ASNSWDTGVSGQPQH
TRBV10-2	TRBJ2-1	ASSGLARTMSNEQF
TRBV28	TRBJ2-7	ASSPGLGNLEQY
TRBV11-3	TRBJ2-5	ASSPGLAGEETQY
TRBV20-1	TRBJ2-7	SARALGVEQY
TRBV30	TRBJ2-7	AWMGAAFYEQY
TRBV3-1	TRBJ2-1	ASSLIRQGAGWEQF
TRBV9	TRBJ1-6	ASSVGRVGSPLH
TRBV30	TRBJ1-6	AWRGRDSPLH
TRBV18	TRBJ2-7	ASSPGQGAAYEQY
TRBV4-1	TRBJ1-1	ASSQGWGADTEAF
TRBV7-3	TRBJ2-3	ASSFREGPTDTQY
TRBV6-1	TRBJ2-2	ASSPIPSGRTTGELF
TRBV3-1	TRBJ2-5	ASSLRDSGSQETQY
TRBV7-2	TRBJ2-7	ASSLVGARVYEQY
TRBV7-8	TRBJ2-1	ASSLGFSINEQF
TRBV18	TRBJ2-4	ASSPPLVGNIQY
TRBV12-3/TRBV12-4	TRBJ2-7	ASRQAAGREQY
TRBV30	TRBJ2-7	AWSVLVDEQY
TRBV12-3/TRBV12-4	TRBJ2-5	ASRLSNGNQETQY
TRBV12-3/TRBV12-4	TRBJ1-5	ASSPGNQPQH
TRBV29-1	TRBJ1-2	SAGLGGDNYGYT
TRBV18	TRBJ1-5	ASSGQGDNQPQH
TRBV6-1	TRBJ2-2	ASSPISEGGTGELF